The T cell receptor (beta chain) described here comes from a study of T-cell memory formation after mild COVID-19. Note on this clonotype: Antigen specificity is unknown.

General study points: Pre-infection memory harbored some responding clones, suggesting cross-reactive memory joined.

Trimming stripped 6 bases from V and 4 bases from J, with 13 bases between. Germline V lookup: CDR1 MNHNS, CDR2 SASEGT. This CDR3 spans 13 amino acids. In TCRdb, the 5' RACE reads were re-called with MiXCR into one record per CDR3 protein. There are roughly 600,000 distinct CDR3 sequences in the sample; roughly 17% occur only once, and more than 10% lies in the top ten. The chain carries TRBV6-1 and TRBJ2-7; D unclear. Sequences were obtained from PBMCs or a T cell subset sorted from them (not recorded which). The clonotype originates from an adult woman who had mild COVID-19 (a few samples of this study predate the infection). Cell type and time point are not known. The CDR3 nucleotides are TGTGCCAGCAGACTCCTACCACCTTACGAGCAGTACTTC. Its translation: CASRLLPPYEQYF.